This TCR beta chain is drawn from a study of T cell responses to AZD1222 COVID-19 vaccine. General observations from the study: Targeting of unmutated variant regions was reportedly seen in nearly half of spike-specific TCRs. Clonal diversity was possibly underestimated, and white British individuals and females predominated among donors.

The data were produced by immunoSEQ multiplex PCR, yet TCRdb's version contains in-frame clones alone and is incomplete. The repertoire has 85,000 to 90,000 clones, 89% of them found once; the top ten carry under 5.5%. On this clone: As yet, its antigen is unknown.

The V end was cut by 0 bases, the J end by 5 bases, with 5 bases between. This CDR3 spans 13 amino acids. Germline V CDR1 and CDR2: MNHEY, SMNVEV (reference sequence). This sample comprised peripheral blood, obtained 28 days after the second AZD1222 dose. The chain links TRBV27 to TRBJ2-1; D uncertain. The receptor comes from an adult who received the AZD1222 COVID-19 vaccine. CDR3 region: CASSLSLDNEQFF. For the CDR3, the DNA is TGTGCCAGCAGTTTATCCCTAGACAATGAGCAGTTCTTC.